Below, 18 T cell receptor beta chains from the same sample are listed, as sequenced in a study of T-cell memory formation after mild COVID-19. TCRdb recomputed calls from the 5' RACE reads with MiXCR, one row per CDR3 protein. Of 100,000 or so distinct CDR3 sequences listed, around 10% were seen once; the top ten hold around 39%. What was sequenced was PBMCs or a T cell subset sorted from them (not recorded which). These receptors were taken from a man aged 18-30 years who had mild COVID-19 (a few samples of this study predate the infection). Cell type and time point are not known.

This clonotype has just a few counts. The chain links TRBV25-1 to TRBJ2-7, with D possibly TRBD2 on 6 matching bases. This CDR3 has 12 residues. Germline CDR1 and CDR2: MGHDK and SYGVNS. V was trimmed by 6 bases and J by 1 base, leaving 7 bases between them. The CDR3 bases are TGTGCCAGCAGGGGGACTTCCTACGAGCAGTACTTC. Translation: CASRGTSYEQYF.

The chain joins TRBV29-1 to TRBJ2-5; possibly TRBD2 for D (5 bases). Germline V gene sequence: CDR1 SQVTM, CDR2 ANQGSEA. The CDR3 is 15 residues long. The V end was cut by 1 base, the J end by 0 bases, with 12 bases between. Written as DNA, the CDR3 is TGCAGCGTTGAAGGGGAGCAGCCGTACCAAGAGACCCAGTACTTC. Its translation is CSVEGEQPYQETQYF. The full variable domain, rest sourced from reference TRBV29-1 and TRBJ2-5, is SAVISQKPSRDICQRGTSLTIQCQVDSQVTMMFWYRQQPGQSLTLIATANQGSEATYESGFVIDKFPISRPNLTFSTLTVSNMSPEDSSIYLCSVEGEQPYQETQYFGPGTRLLVL.

The chain employs TRBV6-2 or TRBV6-3 and TRBJ2-7; 7 bases are shared with TRBD2. CDR3 size: 14 residues. V lost 7 bases and J lost 5; bases outside the gene matches: 11. Germline values: CDR1 MNHEY, CDR2 SVGEGT. As DNA, the CDR3 is TGTGCCAGCACCACGTGGGAGGGTAGCCACGAGCAGTACGTC. This encodes CASTTWEGSHEQYV.

This clonotype was found a few times. The rearrangement links TRBV11-2 to TRBJ2-7; D call uncertain. V was cut by 5 bases and J by 0 bases, with 17 bases left in between. This CDR3 comprises 16 residues. Germline lookup yields CDR1 SGHAT and CDR2 FQNNGV. The CDR3 region is CASSLPSATFSYEQYV. In DNA, the CDR3 is TGTGCCAGCAGCCTCCCCTCGGCGACATTCTCCTACGAGCAGTACGTC.

This clonotype occurred a few times. The V call is TRBV5-5, the J call TRBJ2-5; D could derive from TRBD1 or TRBD2 (5 bases each). CDR3 length equals 15 residues. Germline V gene lookup returns CDR1 SGHKS and CDR2 YYEKEE (reference sequence). V was cut by 2 bases and J by 5 bases, with 16 bases left in between. The CDR3 protein is CASSLRPGPLETQYF. The CDR3 DNA sequence: TGTGCCAGCAGCTTAAGGCCGGGGCCGCTGGAGACCCAGTACTTC.

The gene calls are TRBV10-3 and TRBJ2-3; D perhaps matches TRBD2 (6 bases). V shed 4 bases and J shed 0 bases, with 14 bases lying between them. CDR3 size: 16 residues. Germline V gene lookup returns CDR1 ENHRY and CDR2 SYGVKD. The CDR3 sequence: CAISGPGDGSTDTQYF. CDR3 in DNA: TGTGCCATCAGTGGTCCGGGGGACGGGAGCACAGATACGCAGTATTTT.

In this sample, this clonotype turned up a few times. The chain has TRBV6-5 and TRBJ2-1; 8 bases agree with TRBD2. There are 15 residues in the CDR3. The junction had 6 bases not matched to a gene; V was cut back by 4 bases and J by 4 bases. CDR1 MNHEY and CDR2 SVGAGI come from the germline V gene. The CDR3 nucleotides read TGTGCCAGCAGTTTTTACGCGGGGGGATACAATGAGCAGTTCTTC. Translation: CASSFYAGGYNEQFF.

This clonotype was observed a handful of times. The V gene is TRBV12-3 or TRBV12-4, the J gene TRBJ2-2, with TRBD2 matching 8 bases. The CDR3 extends over 16 amino acids. J lost 1 base, V lost 3 bases, and 4 bases had no gene match. As DNA, the CDR3 is TGTGCCAGCAGTTTCGGCCTAGCGGGGAACACCGGGGAGCTGTTTTTT. Translation gives CASSFGLAGNTGELFF.

J is TRBJ1-1 and V is TRBV11-2; D is undetermined. The CDR3 is 21 amino acids. Germline CDR1 is SGHAT and CDR2 is FQNNGV. Trimming took 0 bases from V and 0 from J, leaving 26 bases between them. The CDR3 spells CASSLDFWGDTFGVMNTEAFF. As DNA, the CDR3 is TGTGCCAGCAGCTTAGATTTCTGGGGTGACACTTTCGGCGTAATGAACACTGAAGCTTTCTTT.

The sample holds a few counts of this clonotype. V usage is TRBV6-2 or TRBV6-3 and J usage is TRBJ2-3; D is perhaps TRBD1 (5 bases). Germline CDR1 and CDR2: MNHEY and SVGEGT. Trimming removed 7 bases at V and 4 bases at J, with 15 bases between. This CDR3 is built from 14 residues. CDR3 loop: CASTQLMGPDTQYF. CDR3 sequence (DNA): TGTGCCAGCACACAACTGATGGGGCCAGATACGCAGTATTTT.

V is TRBV12-3 or TRBV12-4 and J is TRBJ1-1, with 7 bases fitting TRBD1. With V trimmed by 7 bases and J by 5 bases, 7 bases remained unmatched. The CDR3 length is 13 residues. The CDR3 nucleotides read TGTGCCAGCACCCAGGGGGAGGGGACTGAAGCTTTCTTT. Protein sequence: CASTQGEGTEAFF.

The chain joins TRBV20-1 to TRBJ2-5; 8 nucleotides match TRBD1. The CDR3 totals 16 residues. The germline CDR1 and CDR2 sequences are DFQATT and SNEGSKA (reference sequence). V trimming: 2 bases; J trimming: 0 bases; junction bases outside the gene matches: 8. The CDR3 nucleotides read TGCAGTGCTAGAAGTCAGGGGGCCCGTTACCAAGAGACCCAGTACTTC. This translates into CSARSQGARYQETQYF.

This clonotype has more than one count but fewer than ten. The chain couples TRBV27 to TRBJ2-5, with a tentative D call TRBD2 (5 bases). The CDR3 consists of 15 residues. Germline lookup yields CDR1 MNHEY and CDR2 SMNVEV (reference sequence). Between the trimmed V and J ends, which lost 2 bases and 4 bases, there was a span of 14 bases. The CDR3 DNA sequence: TGTGCCAGCAGTTTAACCCCTCTAGCTGGAGAGACCCAGTACTTC. Its protein product is CASSLTPLAGETQYF.

This clonotype was seen a handful of times. The V gene is TRBV4-3, the J gene TRBJ2-4; D is unclear. Trimming took off 1 base at V and 2 bases at J, with 9 bases between the two ends. The length of the CDR3 is 15 residues. Germline CDR1 reads LGHNA; CDR2 reads YSLEER. CDR3 DNA sequence: TGCGCCAGCAGCCAAGTCCGGCTGTCCAAAAACATTCAGTACTTC. This gives the protein CASSQVRLSKNIQYF.

V and J are TRBV11-2 and TRBJ2-1; either TRBD1 or TRBD2 may fit D (5 bases each). The CDR3 contains 13 residues. CDR1 and CDR2 (germline): SGHAT, FQNNGV. The V gene lost 3 bases and the J gene lost 8 bases, with 11 bases spanning the gap. CDR3: CASSFGTGYEQFF. Written as DNA, the CDR3 is TGTGCCAGCAGCTTTGGGACGGGCTATGAGCAGTTCTTC.

This clonotype showed up many times. The chain combines TRBV7-2 with TRBJ1-1; D is undetermined. V was pared by 3 bases and J by 7 bases, with 6 bases between. CDR3 size: 11 residues. Germline CDR1 and CDR2: SGHTA and FQGNSA. The chain's CDR3 is CASSLGFEAFF. For the CDR3, the DNA is TGTGCCAGCAGCTTGGGGTTTGAAGCTTTCTTT.

This clonotype has only a few counts. The chain joins TRBV4-1 to TRBJ2-7, with a possible D match to TRBD1 (6 bases). In germline, CDR1 is MGHRA, CDR2 YSYEKL. V was clipped by 1 base and J by 3 bases, with 10 bases between them. This CDR3 contains 14 residues. The CDR3 DNA reads as TGCGCCAGCAGCCAAGGCCAGGGGATCTACGAGCAGTACGTC. As protein: CASSQGQGIYEQYV.

This clonotype was detected a few times. The chain has TRBV5-1 and TRBJ2-2; possibly TRBD1 for D (6 bases). The CDR3 runs 18 residues. Germline loops: CDR1 SGHRS, CDR2 YFSETQ. V lost 0 bases, J lost 1 base, and 16 bases lay in between. The CDR3, as DNA: TGCGCCAGCAGCTTGGGGGACGACAGGACGCTGAACACCGGGGAGCTGTTTTTT. Translating gives CASSLGDDRTLNTGELFF.